The clone carrying this T cell receptor beta chain was recorded once. Study processing details: Amplification with reference gene primers provided the estimates of nucleated cell counts. This table comes from immunoSEQ multiplex PCR, and its TCRdb copy is limited to in-frame clones, with some not included. V and J calls and clone size are those listed in that table; D and trimming were worked out from the DNA. This table holds under 300,000 clones, about nine tenths found once. The sample originates from a study of blood T cell repertoires in COVID-19. Study information: The United States, Italy and Spain were the sources of the acute and convalescent COVID-19 samples.

This CDR3 has 14 amino acids. Between the trimmed V and J ends, which lost 4 bases and 0 bases, there was a span of 7 bases. Germline CDR1 SGHRS, CDR2 YFSETQ. The chain carries TRBV5-1 and TRBJ1-4; D gene unclear. The TCR originated in a man aged 25 to 40 who had recovered from COVID-19. The sequencing input was peripheral blood. CDR3 sequence reads: CASSPRATNEKLFF. The CDR3, as DNA: TGCGCCAGCAGCCCGAGGGCAACTAATGAAAAACTGTTTTTT.